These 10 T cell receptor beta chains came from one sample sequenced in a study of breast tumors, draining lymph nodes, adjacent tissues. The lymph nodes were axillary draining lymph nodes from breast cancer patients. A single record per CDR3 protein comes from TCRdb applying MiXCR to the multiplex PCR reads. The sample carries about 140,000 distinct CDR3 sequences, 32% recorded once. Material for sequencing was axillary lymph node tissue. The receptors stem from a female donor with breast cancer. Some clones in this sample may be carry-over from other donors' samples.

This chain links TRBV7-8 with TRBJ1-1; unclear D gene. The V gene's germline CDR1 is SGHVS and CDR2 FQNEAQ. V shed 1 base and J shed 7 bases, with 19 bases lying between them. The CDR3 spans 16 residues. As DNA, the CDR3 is TGTGCCAGCAGCTTAGGGACCGGGGAGCCCCGCGGTGAAGCTTTCTTT. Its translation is CASSLGTGEPRGEAFF.

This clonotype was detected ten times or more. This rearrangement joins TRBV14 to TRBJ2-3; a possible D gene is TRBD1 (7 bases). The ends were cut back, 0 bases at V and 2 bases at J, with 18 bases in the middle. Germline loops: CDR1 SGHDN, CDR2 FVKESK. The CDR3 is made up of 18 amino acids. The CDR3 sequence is CASSQDYGGQRYTDTQYF. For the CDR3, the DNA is TGTGCCAGCAGCCAAGATTACGGGGGACAGAGATACACAGATACGCAGTATTTT.

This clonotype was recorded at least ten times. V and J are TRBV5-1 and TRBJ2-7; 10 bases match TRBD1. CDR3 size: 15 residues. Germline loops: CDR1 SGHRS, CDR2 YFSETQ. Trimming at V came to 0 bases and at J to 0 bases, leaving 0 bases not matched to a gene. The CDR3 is CASSLGTGGSYEQYF. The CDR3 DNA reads TGCGCCAGCAGCTTGGGGACAGGGGGCTCCTACGAGCAGTACTTC.

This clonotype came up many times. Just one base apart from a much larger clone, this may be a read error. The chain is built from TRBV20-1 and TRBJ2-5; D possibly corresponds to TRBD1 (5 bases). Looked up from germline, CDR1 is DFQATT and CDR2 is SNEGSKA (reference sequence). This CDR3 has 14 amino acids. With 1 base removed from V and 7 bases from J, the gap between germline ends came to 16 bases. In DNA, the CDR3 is TGCAGTGCTAGAGGCCCCTTAGTAGGGGCGACCCAGTACTTC. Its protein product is CSARGPLVGATQYF.

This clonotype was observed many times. The chain's CDR3 is CASSWDRVGAPYTF. The CDR3 bases are TGTGCCAGCAGTTGGGACAGGGTTGGGGCTCCCTACACCTTC. The chain has TRBV12-3 or TRBV12-4 and TRBJ1-2; 9 nucleotides align to TRBD1. This CDR3 region has 14 residues. Unmatched junction bases numbered 10, after V lost 4 bases and J lost 10 bases.

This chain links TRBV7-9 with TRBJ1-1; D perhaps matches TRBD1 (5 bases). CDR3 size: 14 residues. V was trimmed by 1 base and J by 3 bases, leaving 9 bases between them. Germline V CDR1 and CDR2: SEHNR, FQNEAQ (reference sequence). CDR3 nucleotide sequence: TGTGCCAGCAGCTTAGTAGGGGTGGACACTGAAGCTTTCTTT. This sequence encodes CASSLVGVDTEAFF.

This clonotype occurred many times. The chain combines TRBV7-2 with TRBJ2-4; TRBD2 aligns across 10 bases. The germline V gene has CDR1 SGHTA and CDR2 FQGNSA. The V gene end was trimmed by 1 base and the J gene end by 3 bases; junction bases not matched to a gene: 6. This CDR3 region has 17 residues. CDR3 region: CASSLGGSGGDKNIQYF. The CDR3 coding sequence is TGTGCCAGCAGCTTAGGAGGAAGCGGGGGGGACAAAAACATTCAGTACTTC.

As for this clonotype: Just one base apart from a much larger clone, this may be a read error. The CDR3 DNA follows: TGTGCCTGGAGTCCGGCAGGGAACCAGCCCCAGCATTTT. This codes for CAWSPAGNQPQHF. This chain uses TRBV30 with TRBJ1-5; D perhaps matches TRBD1 (5 bases). Trimming stripped 2 bases from V and 7 bases from J, with 12 bases between. CDR1 is GTSNPN and CDR2 is SVGIG in the germline V gene (reference sequence). This CDR3 is 13 amino acids long.

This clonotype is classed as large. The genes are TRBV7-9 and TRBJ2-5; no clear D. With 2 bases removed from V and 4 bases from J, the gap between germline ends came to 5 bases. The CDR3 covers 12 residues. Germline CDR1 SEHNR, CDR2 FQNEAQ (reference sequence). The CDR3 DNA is TGTGCCAGCAGCTTAAGGAGAGAGACCCAGTACTTC. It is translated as CASSLRRETQYF.

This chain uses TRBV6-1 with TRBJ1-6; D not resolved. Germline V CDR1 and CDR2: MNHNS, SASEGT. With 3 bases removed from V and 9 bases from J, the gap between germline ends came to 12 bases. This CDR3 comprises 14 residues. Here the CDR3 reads CASSDLGRVSPLHF. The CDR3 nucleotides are TGTGCCAGCAGTGATTTAGGAAGGGTTTCACCCCTCCACTTT.